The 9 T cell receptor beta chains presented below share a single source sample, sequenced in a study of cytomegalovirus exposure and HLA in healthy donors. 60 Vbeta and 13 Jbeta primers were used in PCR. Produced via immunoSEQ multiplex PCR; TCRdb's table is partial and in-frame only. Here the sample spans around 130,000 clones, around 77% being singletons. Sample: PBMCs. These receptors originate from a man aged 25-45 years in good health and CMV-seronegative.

CDR3: CASSYLSGELFF. The CDR3 DNA reads TGCGCCAGCAGCTATCTCTCGGGGGAGCTGTTTTTT. The chain is built from TRBV5-1 and TRBJ2-2, with D unresolved. Trimming left V 3 bases short and J 8 bases short, with 8 bases between. From germline, CDR1 is SGHRS and CDR2 YFSETQ. The CDR3 contains 12 residues. Together with reference TRBV5-1 and TRBJ2-2, the CDR3 gives the full variable domain: KAGVTQTPRYLIKTRGQQVTLSCSPISGHRSVSWYQQTPGQGLQFLFEYFSETQRNKGNFPGRFSGRQFSNSRSEMNVSTLELGDSALYLCASSYLSGELFFGEGSRLTVL.

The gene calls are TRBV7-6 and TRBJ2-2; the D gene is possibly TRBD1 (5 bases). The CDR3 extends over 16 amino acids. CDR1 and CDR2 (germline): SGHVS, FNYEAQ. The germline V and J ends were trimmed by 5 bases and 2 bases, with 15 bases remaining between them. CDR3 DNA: TGTGCCAGCAGCGCAAGAGGCAGGACAAACACCGGGGAGCTGTTTTTT. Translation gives CASSARGRTNTGELFF.

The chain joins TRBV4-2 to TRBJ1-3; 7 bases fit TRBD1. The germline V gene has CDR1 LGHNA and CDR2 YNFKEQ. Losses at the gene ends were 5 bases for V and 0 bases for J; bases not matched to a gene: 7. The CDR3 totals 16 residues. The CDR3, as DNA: TGTGCCAGCAGCAAAGCCGGGACAGTCTCTGGAAACACCATATATTTT. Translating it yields CASSKAGTVSGNTIYF.

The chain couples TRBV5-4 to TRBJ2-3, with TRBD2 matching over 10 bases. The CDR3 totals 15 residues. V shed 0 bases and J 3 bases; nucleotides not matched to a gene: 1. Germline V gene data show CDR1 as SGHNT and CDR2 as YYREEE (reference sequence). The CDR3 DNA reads TGTGCCAGCAGCTTGGGTAGCGGGAGGACAGATACGCAGTATTTT. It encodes CASSLGSGRTDTQYF.

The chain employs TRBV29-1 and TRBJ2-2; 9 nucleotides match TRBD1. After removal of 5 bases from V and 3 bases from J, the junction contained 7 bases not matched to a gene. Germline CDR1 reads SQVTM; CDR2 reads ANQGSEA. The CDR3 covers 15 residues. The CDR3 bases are TGCAGCGTTAAAAAAGACAGGGGGGACACCGGGGAGCTGTTTTTT. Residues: CSVKKDRGDTGELFF.

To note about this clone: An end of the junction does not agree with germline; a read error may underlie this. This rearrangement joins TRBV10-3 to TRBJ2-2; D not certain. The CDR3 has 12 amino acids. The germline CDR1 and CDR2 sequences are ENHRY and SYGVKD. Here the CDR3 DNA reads TGTGCCGTCAGATCGGGCACCGGGGAGCTGTTTTTT. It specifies CAVRSGTGELFF.

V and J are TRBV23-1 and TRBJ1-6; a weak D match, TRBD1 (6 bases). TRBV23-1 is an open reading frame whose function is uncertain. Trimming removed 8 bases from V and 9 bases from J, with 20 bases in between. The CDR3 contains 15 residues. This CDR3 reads CASRLGGRGRSPLHF. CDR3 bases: TGCGCCAGCCGGCTTGGAGGCAGGGGCCGTTCACCCCTCCACTTT.

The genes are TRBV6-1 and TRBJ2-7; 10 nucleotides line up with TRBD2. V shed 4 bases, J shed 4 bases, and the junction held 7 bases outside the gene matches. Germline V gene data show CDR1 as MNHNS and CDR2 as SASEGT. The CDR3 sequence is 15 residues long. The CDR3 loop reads CASSASGRALYEQYF. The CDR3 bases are TGTGCCAGCAGTGCCAGCGGGAGGGCCTTATACGAGCAGTACTTC.

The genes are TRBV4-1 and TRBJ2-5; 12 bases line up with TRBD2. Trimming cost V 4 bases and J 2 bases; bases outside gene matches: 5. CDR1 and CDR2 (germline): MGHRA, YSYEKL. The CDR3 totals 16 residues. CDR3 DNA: TGCGCCAGCAGCCCTCGGACTAGCGGGGCTCAAGAGACCCAGTACTTC. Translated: CASSPRTSGAQETQYF.